The 27 T cell receptor beta chains given below trace back to one sample, sequenced in a study of cytomegalovirus exposure and HLA in healthy donors. Primers: 60 Vbeta forward and 13 Jbeta reverse. The data were produced by immunoSEQ multiplex PCR, yet TCRdb's version contains in-frame clones alone and is incomplete. There are roughly 90,000 clones in the sample; approximately 85% occur only once, and nearly 3.5% lies in the top ten. Sequenced material: PBMCs. The receptors shown here come from a man in his thirties or forties in good health and CMV-seropositive.

The gene calls are TRBV14 and TRBJ1-4; D gene ambiguous. Germline V gene data show CDR1 as SGHDN and CDR2 as FVKESK. V was shortened by 1 base and J by 14 bases, with 8 bases between the two germline ends. This CDR3 has 11 amino acids. The CDR3 region has the DNA TGTGCCAGCAGCCAAGGCCCGGGGCTGTTTTTT. Its translation: CASSQGPGLFF.

The rearrangement uses TRBV11-1 and TRBJ2-1; no definite D call. V lost 5 bases and J lost 9, with 14 bases in between. CDR3 length equals 13 residues. Germline V gene sequence: CDR1 SGHAT, CDR2 FQDESV (reference sequence). DNA for the CDR3: TGTGCCAGCAGCCCCTCCCCTAGGCCTGAGCAGTTCTTC. Residues: CASSPSPRPEQFF.

This clone occurred once. The genes are TRBV15 and TRBJ2-5; D possibly corresponds to TRBD2 (5 bases). CDR3 length: 13 amino acids. Germline V gene sequence: CDR1 LNHNV, CDR2 YYDKDF (reference sequence). Trimming removed 5 bases from V and 4 bases from J, with 11 bases in between. CDR3 in DNA: TGTGCCACCAGCGAACTAGTTTCAGAGACCCAGTACTTC. Translation gives CATSELVSETQYF.

This clone appeared a single time. J is TRBJ2-5 and V is TRBV28; 9 bases align to TRBD2. The ends lost 5 bases at V and 11 bases at J; junction bases unmatched: 27. The CDR3 extends over 19 amino acids. Germline V lookup: CDR1 MDHEN, CDR2 SYDVKM. The CDR3 loop is CASSTLMPEPGLAAIVQYF. The DNA of the CDR3 is TGTGCCAGCAGTACCCTTATGCCCGAACCGGGACTAGCTGCGATCGTGCAGTACTTC.

In its sample, this clone was seen a few times. The rearrangement uses TRBV5-6 and TRBJ2-5, with TRBD2 matching 11 bases. The germline CDR1 and CDR2 sequences are SGHDT and YYEEEE. The V and J ends lost 4 bases and 4 bases, in that order; junction bases with no gene match: 12. This CDR3 has 17 amino acids. The chain's CDR3 is CASSPTLLAGERETQYF. CDR3 in DNA: TGTGCCAGCAGCCCGACCTTACTAGCGGGAGAGAGAGAGACCCAGTACTTC.

The chain uses TRBV18 and TRBJ1-2, with D unresolved. V dropped 4 bases and J dropped 6 bases, with 18 bases sitting between them. The CDR3 runs 15 residues. Germline CDR1 KGHSH, CDR2 LQKENI. The DNA of the CDR3 is TGTGCCAGCTCACAAGTTATGTCGGAGAGGGATGGCTACACCTTC. Protein: CASSQVMSERDGYTF.

The chain uses TRBV7-6 and TRBJ1-4; D may be TRBD1 (5 bases). The CDR3 contains 15 residues. Germline CDR1 SGHVS, CDR2 FNYEAQ. V gave up 0 bases and J gave up 7 bases, with 12 bases separating them. CDR3 amino acids: CASSLAAWDSEKLFF. The CDR3 region has the DNA TGTGCCAGCAGCTTAGCGGCGTGGGACTCTGAAAAACTGTTTTTT.

The V gene is TRBV4-1, the J gene TRBJ1-3; D is undetermined. Germline lookup yields CDR1 MGHRA and CDR2 YSYEKL. The CDR3 length is 14 residues. Deletions cut 0 bases from V and 4 bases from J, with 7 bases between. CDR3 residues: CASSQDYLGNTIYF. CDR3 in DNA: TGCGCCAGCAGCCAAGATTATCTCGGAAACACCATATATTTT.

The genes are TRBV10-3 and TRBJ2-3; D may be TRBD1 (5 bases). The CDR3 spans 15 residues. Germline CDR1 is ENHRY and CDR2 is SYGVKD. Trimming removed 3 bases from V and 0 bases from J, with 10 bases in between. For the CDR3, the DNA is TGTGCCATCAGTGACTTTGGGGCTAGCACAGATACGCAGTATTTT. Its translation: CAISDFGASTDTQYF.

This chain uses TRBV7-9 with TRBJ1-2, with a possible D match to TRBD1 (6 bases). V lost 4 bases and J 5 bases, leaving 23 bases between the germline ends. Germline assignment: CDR1 SEHNR and CDR2 FQNEAQ (reference sequence). This CDR3 comprises 17 residues. DNA for the CDR3: TGTGCCAGCAGCTCTCCGGCCGGGTCCAGGGGAGGGTATGGCTACACCTTC. This codes for CASSSPAGSRGGYGYTF.

The V gene is TRBV7-2, the J gene TRBJ1-6; 7 nucleotides line up with TRBD1. CDR1 SGHTA and CDR2 FQGNSA come from the germline V gene. Trimming took 4 bases from V and 7 from J; bases not matched to a gene: 7. The length of the CDR3 is 15 residues. For the CDR3, the DNA is TGTGCCAGCAGCTCATCGGGACAGAGGAATTCACCCCTCCACTTT. As protein: CASSSSGQRNSPLHF.

This chain connects TRBV7-2 to TRBJ2-3; tentatively, D is TRBD2 (6 bases). The V gene's germline CDR1 is SGHTA and CDR2 FQGNSA. CDR3 length: 15 residues. V was cut by 2 bases and J by 3 bases, with 12 bases left in between. The CDR3 DNA reads TGTGCCAGCAGCTTACTGGGGGGAACGACAGATACGCAGTATTTT. Translated: CASSLLGGTTDTQYF.

The chain carries TRBV28 and TRBJ2-7, with a possible D match to TRBD2 (5 bases). The germline gives CDR1 MDHEN, CDR2 SYDVKM. Trimming took off 3 bases at V and 4 bases at J, with 7 bases between the two ends. The CDR3 has 12 residues. The CDR3 DNA follows: TGTGCCAGCAGTTTTAGGGAGTACGAGCAGTACTTC. Translation gives CASSFREYEQYF.

The chain couples TRBV27 to TRBJ1-1; 7 bases are shared with TRBD1. Unmatched junction bases numbered 9, after V lost 3 bases and J lost 5 bases. This CDR3 spans 15 amino acids. Germline values: CDR1 MNHEY, CDR2 SMNVEV (reference sequence). CDR3 in amino acids: CASSFEGAPRTEAFF. The CDR3 bases are TGTGCCAGCAGTTTTGAGGGGGCGCCGAGGACTGAAGCTTTCTTT.

A word on this clone: The junction does not match germline at one end; this may be a read error. The chain joins TRBV2 to TRBJ2-5; perhaps TRBD1 as D (6 bases). Germline V gene sequence: CDR1 SNHLY, CDR2 FYNNEI. The CDR3 extends over 15 amino acids. The CDR3 DNA reads TGTGCCAGCAGTGGCTCTTGGCAGGGGACCCCCCTAGTTGACTTC. It translates to CASSGSWQGTPLVDF.

This CDR3 is CAWNAVRNEKLFF. Here the CDR3 DNA reads TGTGCCTGGAACGCAGTCCGTAATGAAAAACTGTTTTTT. The rearrangement links TRBV30 to TRBJ1-4; D is ambiguous. The V gene lost 4 bases and the J gene lost 4 bases, with 10 bases spanning the gap. The CDR3 is made up of 13 amino acids. Per the germline V gene, CDR1 is GTSNPN and CDR2 is SVGIG (reference sequence).

The chain couples TRBV12-5 to TRBJ2-7, with TRBD1 identical over 12 bases. This CDR3 contains 18 residues. The germline CDR1 and CDR2 sequences are LGHNT and FRNRAP. The V segment lost 6 bases and the J segment 3 bases; nucleotides outside the gene matches: 15. Written as DNA, the CDR3 is TGTGCTAGTGGGGTACCTTCCGGGACAGGGGGCGCAGGCTACGAGCAGTACTTC. It translates to CASGVPSGTGGAGYEQYF. The full variable domain, its missing parts supplied by reference TRBV12-5 and TRBJ2-7, is DARVTQTPRHKVTEMGQEVTMRCQPILGHNTVFWYRQTMMQGLELLAYFRNRAPLDDSGMPKDRFSAEMPDATLATLKIQPSEPRDSAVYFCASGVPSGTGGAGYEQYFGPGTRLTVT.

This clone was observed a handful of times. The chain employs TRBV9 and TRBJ2-2, with 7 nucleotides matching TRBD1. The CDR3 runs 17 residues. The V gene end was trimmed by 4 bases and the J gene end by 0 bases; junction bases not matched to a gene: 9. Germline V gene lookup returns CDR1 SGDLS and CDR2 YYNGEE. For the CDR3, the DNA is TGTGCCAGCAGCCCAGGGGGTTGGGTATCGAACACCGGGGAGCTGTTTTTT. Protein sequence: CASSPGGWVSNTGELFF.

The gene calls are TRBV19 and TRBJ2-3; a weak D match, TRBD2 (6 bases). The germline V gene has CDR1 LNHDA and CDR2 SQIVND (reference sequence). The CDR3 runs to 12 residues. The germline V and J ends were trimmed by 3 bases and 6 bases, with 7 bases remaining between them. The CDR3 reads CASSMLADTQYF. The CDR3 nucleotides are TGTGCCAGTAGTATGCTAGCGGATACGCAGTATTTT.

The V call is TRBV7-2, the J call TRBJ1-5; D remains unclear. The CDR3 length is 15 residues. Trimming took off 1 base at V and 7 bases at J, with 14 bases between the two ends. CDR1 and CDR2 from the germline V gene are SGHTA and FQGNSA. CDR3 residues: CASSLGPLVVQPQHF. CDR3 bases: TGTGCCAGCAGCTTAGGCCCACTAGTTGTCCAGCCCCAGCATTTT.

The genes are TRBV5-6 and TRBJ1-3; maybe TRBD1 (6 bases). V was shortened by 5 bases and J by 0 bases, with 9 bases between the two germline ends. Germline values: CDR1 SGHDT, CDR2 YYEEEE. The CDR3 sequence is 14 residues long. CDR3 coding DNA: TGTGCCAGCAGTGGACAGACCTCTGGAAACACCATATATTTT. It codes for CASSGQTSGNTIYF. Based on the CDR3 plus reference TRBV5-6 and TRBJ1-3, the full variable domain is DAGVTQSPTHLIKTRGQQVTLRCSPKSGHDTVSWYQQALGQGPQFIFQYYEEEERQRGNFPDRFSGHQFPNYSSELNVNALLLGDSALYLCASSGQTSGNTIYFGEGSWLTVV.

The V call is TRBV9, the J call TRBJ1-5; D gene uncertain. V lost 0 bases and J 5 bases, leaving 9 bases between the germline ends. The length of the CDR3 is 14 residues. The germline gives CDR1 SGDLS, CDR2 YYNGEE. The CDR3 region is CASSVGSSYQPQHF. CDR3 in DNA: TGTGCCAGCAGCGTAGGGAGTTCATATCAGCCCCAGCATTTT.

This chain uses TRBV7-6 with TRBJ2-7; D not certain. Trimming took off 0 bases at V and 1 base at J, with 4 bases between the two ends. The V gene's germline CDR1 is SGHVS and CDR2 FNYEAQ. The CDR3 extends over 13 amino acids. CDR3 in amino acids: CASSLALSYEQYF. CDR3 DNA: TGTGCCAGCAGCTTAGCTCTTTCCTACGAGCAGTACTTC.

The V and J genes are TRBV6-5 and TRBJ1-5, with D uncertain. Germline CDR1 MNHEY, CDR2 SVGAGI. This CDR3 region has 13 residues. Trimming removed 10 bases at V and 0 bases at J, with 10 bases between. The CDR3 here is CATGGGSNQPQHF. CDR3 bases: TGTGCCACCGGAGGCGGTAGCAATCAGCCCCAGCATTTT.

The gene calls are TRBV7-2 and TRBJ2-7; D is unclear. V dropped 4 bases and J dropped 5 bases, with 15 bases sitting between them. Germline CDR1 is SGHTA and CDR2 is FQGNSA. The CDR3 has 14 residues. The CDR3 here is CASSSRPLADEQYF. The CDR3 nucleotides are TGTGCCAGCAGCTCCCGCCCCTTGGCGGACGAGCAGTACTTC. The full variable domain, in which reference TRBV7-2 and TRBJ2-7 provide the parts outside the CDR3, is GAGVSQSPSNKVTEKGKDVELRCDPISGHTALYWYRQSLGQGLEFLIYFQGNSAPDKSGLPSDRFSAERTGGSVSTLTIQRTQQEDSAVYLCASSSRPLADEQYFGPGTRLTVT.

This clone was counted a few times. The chain uses TRBV28 and TRBJ2-2; D is ambiguous. Germline CDR1 is MDHEN and CDR2 is SYDVKM. Trimming stripped 10 bases from V and 4 bases from J, with 7 bases between. This CDR3 spans 11 amino acids. The CDR3 protein is CAIRSTGELFF. CDR3 bases: TGTGCCATCCGGTCCACCGGGGAGCTGTTTTTT.

The genes are TRBV28 and TRBJ1-2, with D uncertain. V lost 4 bases and J lost 3, with 3 bases in between. There are 11 residues in the CDR3. Looked up from germline, CDR1 is MDHEN and CDR2 is SYDVKM. The CDR3 DNA follows: TGTGCCAGCAGTTCAGACTATGGCTACACCTTC. It yields the protein CASSSDYGYTF.